The sequence of this T cell receptor beta chain was determined in a study of read filtering for tumor transcriptome and immune sequencing (dated by TCRdb to 2018 to 2020). About the full investigation: Of the patients in the cohort, approximately 17 were male and roughly 15 were female, and their mean age was 65.9 years, with a range of roughly 47 to 80. Under revised international staging, fewer than ten patients fell into R-ISS I, some 15 into R-ISS II and more than five into R-ISS III. After DNase treatment, whole-transcriptome libraries were prepared using the TruSeq RNA Access Library Prep Kit. TCR-region mapped reads per sample ranged from about 4 to 10.27 million with IR-seq versus only about 85 to 1273 with RNA-seq. The study compared TCR repertoires from targeted immune repertoire sequencing and bulk whole-transcriptome sequencing run on the same bone marrow samples. One main goal was a read-filtering strategy for immune repertoire data, in particular deciding whether clonotypes backed by only one read should be removed. General conclusions and limits of the study: Removing single-read clonotypes increased the correlation between IR-seq and RNA-seq shared clonotype proportions. Single-read clonotypes made up about 81.9% of clonotypes but about 3.6% of total reads in IR-seq, and over 65% of clonotypes and roughly 48% of reads in RNA-seq. IR-seq captured clonotypes at much higher depth and more reliably than RNA-seq, and smaller IR-seq throughput sufficed to identify most shared clonotypes. The sorted CD138-negative fraction was composed of a mixed bone marrow immune population rather than of purified T cells.

TCR libraries were built from 300 to 450 ng RNA with the Immunoverse kit, using molecular barcoded adaptors covering alpha/delta and beta/gamma chains. TCR library preparation was performed with the same RNA that was used for transcriptome sequencing. An Illumina HiSeq 4000 with 2 x 150 cycles was used to sequence the TCR libraries. The study's processing was this. TCR reads were aligned to human V, D, J and C references and assembled into CDR3 clonotypes with MiXCR, including quality filtering and error correction. The tcR package in R was used for analysis of clonotype counts and gene usage diversity. For inspection of raw mapping reads, RNA-seq reads were mapped by STAR aligner version 2.5.3a onto GRCh37 of the human genome. To test how sequencing depth affected the clonotypes detected, IR-seq fastq files were randomly downsampled with Seqtk 1.3. TCRdb ran its own pipeline on the public reads, namely fastp trimming at Q25 and MiXCR clone calling, and kept in-frame beta chains. Each entry merges the rows of one CDR3 protein and shows their most common DNA and genes. TCRdb, not the original authors, processed these V and J calls. The sample profile shows tens of thousands of distinct CDR3 sequences; 12% of them were found once. The ten largest clones add up to approximately 34% of the sample.

This clonotype was seen repeatedly, ten times or more. Its antigen remains unidentified. No much larger clone exists at a distance of one base, and base qualities are not known. The germline V gene gives CDR1 as SGHRS and CDR2 as YFSETQ. Measured from the cysteine to the phenylalanine, the CDR3 is 17 residues long. Just CDR3 DNA is preserved here, 51 bases in frame from base 1. V is pruned by 4 bases and J by 6 bases, leaving 14 bases of the junction without a gene match. Every patient had bone marrow sampled at the time of active disease. Bone marrow mononuclear cells were isolated by Ficoll-Hypaque density gradient centrifugation. Myeloma plasma cells were removed and CD138-negative cells were collected by negative selection after labeling with CD138 magnetic microbeads on a MACS separator. Flow cytometry on an Attune NxT with CD138 antibodies was used to check the purity of the isolated cells. TRIzol reagent was used to extract total RNA, which was then quantified with a NanoDrop spectrophotometer. Paired RNA-seq and IR-seq were performed on each patient's CD138-negative bone marrow sample.

The sequence is built from TRBV5-1 and TRBJ2-1; 9 central nucleotides agree with TRBD1. The sample consisted of a population of CD138-negative cells sorted from bone marrow. This sample's cell subset or site label indicates: bone marrow mononuclear cells depleted of CD138+ plasma/myeloma cells by negative magnetic selection. The sequence derives from a donor aged 40 or over with multiple myeloma. The CDR3 region has the sequence CASSPSGQGIRINEQFF. The bases read TGCGCCAGCAGCCCGTCAGGACAGGGGATTAGAATCAATGAGCAGTTCTTC.